This T cell receptor (beta chain) was sequenced during a study of human T cells and chemical hapten exposure (TCRdb year 2021). About the full investigation: For sensitization, 2% DPC in acetone was applied to a 2 cm by 2 cm area of upper inner arm skin. Patients additionally received weekly therapeutic DPC doses to the scalp throughout the roughly 25-week study period. Patch testing was performed on the upper back with Finn chambers containing 0.01% DPC, and the patch tests were scored after 6 days according to International Contact Dermatitis Research Group standards. Most of the patients in the cohort were female, and the cohort covered alopecia areata with under or over 50% scalp involvement, alopecia totalis and alopecia universalis. The libraries were sequenced as a pool, and the TCR yield per sample differed mostly because of small variations in library volumes within the pool. Peripheral blood TCR repertoire changes were tracked in vivo in alopecia patients during primary and secondary sensitization to the hapten diphenylcyclopropenone (DPC). Patient blood was sampled pre-sensitization (week 0) and at 2, 6 and about 24 weeks after DPC sensitization. Under 30 alopecia patients gave blood for TCR sequencing at one to four time points (pre-sensitization, 2, 6 and 24 weeks). From each blood RNA sample, both TCR alpha and TCR beta chains were sequenced.

This specimen's time point label, per the study, means: patch test 1, 2 weeks after DPC sensitization. The label giving this sample's treatment or condition can be read as: therapeutic diphenylcyclopropenone sensitization with weekly scalp DPC. Total RNA was extracted from unfractionated whole blood that had been collected in Tempus Blood RNA tubes. Blood at each patch-test visit was drawn before the patch test was applied. To be eligible, patients had to be aged 18 to 70, diagnosed with alopecia and judged suitable for DPC therapy, while pregnant patients were excluded. Findings and caveats that apply to the study as a whole: After repeated subsampling, changes were observed in the strength of the expansion versus patch-test correlation and in the threshold at which the correlation became significant. DPC sensitization did not change the number of TCRs with a frequency above 1 in 1000, and there was no evidence of changes in global repertoire structure. Because all patients had alopecia, a presumed autoimmune disease, the immune response of the patients might differ from that of healthy individuals. A positive correlation was found between the number of PT1 expanded TCRs and patch test score, with significance reached at thresholds 8, 16 and 32 but not 4. Significantly more large CDR3 similarity clusters were formed by expanded TCRs than by pre-sensitization or healthy control sets, consistent with antigen-driven responses.

Note on this clonotype: Its antigen target is currently unknown. Within one base of it there is no much larger clone, and no base qualities were kept.

V is clipped by 4 bases and J by 1 base, and the sequence between their germline boundaries is 17 bases long. CDR1 DFQATT and CDR2 SNEGSKA were looked up in the germline V gene (reference sequence). The CDR3 numbers 15 residues from cysteine through phenylalanine. The entry retains the CDR3 DNA only, 45 bases that are in frame from base 1. The library was obtained by RACE. Sequencing was carried out with a NextSeq 500. During library preparation, unique molecular identifiers were attached to individual cDNA molecules so that TCRs could be counted quantitatively and reproducibly. The original methods were these. A median of roughly 99,000 TCRs per sample was observed, with a range of about 23,224 to 700,000. V, J and CDR3 annotation of the TCR reads was carried out using the Decombinator software suite. To make PS versus PT1 abundance plots, every sample was subsampled to the same number of TCRs (28,000). Expanded TCRs were defined as absent before sensitization and observed at least eight times at the 2-week time point. TCRdb trimmed public reads at Q25 via fastp, called clones via MiXCR and kept in-frame beta chains. A single entry per CDR3 protein holds the most common genes and DNA from its merged rows. TCRdb's processing, not the authors', yielded these V and J calls. This sample lists approximately 52,000 distinct CDR3 sequences; 9.5% to 11% were detected once. The top ten clones comprise under 2% of the sample.

This receptor chain uses TRBV20-1 and TRBJ2-7, with a tentative D gene TRBD1 over 6 matching bases. The sequencing used whole blood, collected in connection with sensitization to the hapten diphenylcyclopropenone (DPC). This sequence was found in a woman in her forties with alopecia areata. Some clones in this sample may be carry-over from other donors' samples. The DNA sequence reads TGCAGTGCTATAGAACAGGGTCGTTCGTCCTACGAGCAGTACTTC. Its protein product is CSAIEQGRSSYEQYF.